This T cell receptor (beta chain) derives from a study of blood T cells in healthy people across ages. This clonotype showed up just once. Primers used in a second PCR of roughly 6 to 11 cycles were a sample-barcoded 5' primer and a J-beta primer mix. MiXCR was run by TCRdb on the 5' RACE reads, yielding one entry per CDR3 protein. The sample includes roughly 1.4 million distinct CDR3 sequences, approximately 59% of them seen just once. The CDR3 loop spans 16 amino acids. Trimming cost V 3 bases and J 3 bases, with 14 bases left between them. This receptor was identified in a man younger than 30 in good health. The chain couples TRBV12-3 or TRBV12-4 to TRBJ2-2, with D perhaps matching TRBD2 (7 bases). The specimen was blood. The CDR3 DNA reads TGTGCCAGCAGTTTGAGGCGGGGGCCCTACACCGGGGAGCTGTTTTTT. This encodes CASSLRRGPYTGELFF.